This paragraph reports one T cell receptor beta chain. Trimming took 7 bases from V and 6 from J, leaving 12 bases between them. CDR1 MDHEN and CDR2 SYDVKM come from the germline V gene. The CDR3 covers 13 residues. This sample was included in a study of shared clonotypes between healthy human individuals. There were no recent acute infections or vaccinations among the donors, who were healthy HIV-negative adults. Sequencing used immunoSEQ multiplex PCR; TCRdb keeps in-frame clones, though not all of them. The table shows 150,000 to 200,000 clones, with approximately 92% occurring only once. The sequencing input was naive CD4+ T cells sorted from blood. Subset meaning: CD45RA+ positively selected. The V and J genes are TRBV28 and TRBJ2-2; tentatively, D is TRBD1 (6 bases). The clonotype was recovered from a woman aged 25 to 39 in good health. The CDR3 spells CASTNRASGELFF. CDR3 nucleotides: TGTGCCAGCACCAACAGGGCGTCCGGGGAGCTGTTTTTT.